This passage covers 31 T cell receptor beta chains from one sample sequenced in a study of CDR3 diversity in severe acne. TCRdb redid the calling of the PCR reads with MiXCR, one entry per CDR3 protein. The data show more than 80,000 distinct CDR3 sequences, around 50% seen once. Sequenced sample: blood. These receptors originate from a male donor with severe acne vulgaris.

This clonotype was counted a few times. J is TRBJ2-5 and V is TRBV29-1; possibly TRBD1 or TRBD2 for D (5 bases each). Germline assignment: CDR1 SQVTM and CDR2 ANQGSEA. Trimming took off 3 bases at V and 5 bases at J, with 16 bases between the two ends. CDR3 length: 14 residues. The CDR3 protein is CSVEVVGEGETQYF. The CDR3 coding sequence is TGCAGCGTTGAGGTGGTGGGAGAGGGGGAGACCCAGTACTTC.

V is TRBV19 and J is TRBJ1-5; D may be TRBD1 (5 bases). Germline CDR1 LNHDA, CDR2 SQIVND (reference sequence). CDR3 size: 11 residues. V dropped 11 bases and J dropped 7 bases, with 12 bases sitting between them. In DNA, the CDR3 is TGTGCCGGTGGGGGGGGACAGCCCCAGCATTTT. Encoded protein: CAGGGGQPQHF. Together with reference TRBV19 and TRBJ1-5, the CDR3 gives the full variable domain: DGGITQSPKYLFRKEGQNVTLSCEQNLNHDAMYWYRQDPGQGLRLIYYSQIVNDFQKGDIAEGYSVSREKKESFPLTVTSAQKNPTAFYLCAGGGGQPQHFGDGTRLSIL.

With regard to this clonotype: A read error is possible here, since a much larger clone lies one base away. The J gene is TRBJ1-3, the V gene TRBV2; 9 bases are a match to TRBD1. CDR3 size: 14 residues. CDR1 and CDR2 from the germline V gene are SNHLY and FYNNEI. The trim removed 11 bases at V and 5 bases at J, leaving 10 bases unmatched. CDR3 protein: CAGNSGTGRNTIYF. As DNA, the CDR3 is TGTGCCGGAAACTCCGGGACAGGGAGAAACACCATATATTTT.

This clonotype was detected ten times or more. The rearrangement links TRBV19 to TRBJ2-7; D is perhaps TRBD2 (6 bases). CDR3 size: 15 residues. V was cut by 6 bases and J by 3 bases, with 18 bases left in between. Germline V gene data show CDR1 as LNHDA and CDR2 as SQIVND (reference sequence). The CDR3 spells CASRPQKEGSYEQYF. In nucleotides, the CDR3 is TGTGCCAGTAGGCCCCAAAAGGAGGGCAGCTACGAGCAGTACTTC.

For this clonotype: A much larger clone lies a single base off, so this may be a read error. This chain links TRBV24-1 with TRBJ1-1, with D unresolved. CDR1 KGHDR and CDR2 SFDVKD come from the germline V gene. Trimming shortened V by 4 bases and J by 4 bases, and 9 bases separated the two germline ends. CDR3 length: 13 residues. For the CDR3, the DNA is TGTGCCACCAGTGACCCCCCGAGCACTGAAGCTTTCTTT. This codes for CATSDPPSTEAFF.

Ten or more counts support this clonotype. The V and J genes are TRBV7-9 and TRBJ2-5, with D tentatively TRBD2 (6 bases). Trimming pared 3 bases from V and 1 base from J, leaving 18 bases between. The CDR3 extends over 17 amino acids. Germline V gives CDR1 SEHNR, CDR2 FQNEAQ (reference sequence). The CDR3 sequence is CASSFGGDSPLQETQYF. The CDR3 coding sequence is TGTGCCAGCAGCTTTGGAGGGGACTCGCCCCTCCAAGAGACCCAGTACTTC.

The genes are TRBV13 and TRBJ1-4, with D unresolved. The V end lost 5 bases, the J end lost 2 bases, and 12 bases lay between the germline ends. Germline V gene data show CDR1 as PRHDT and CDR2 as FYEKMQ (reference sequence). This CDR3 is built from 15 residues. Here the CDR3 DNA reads TGTGCCAGCAGCCGCCATGGACTGACTAATGAAAAACTGTTTTTT. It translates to CASSRHGLTNEKLFF.

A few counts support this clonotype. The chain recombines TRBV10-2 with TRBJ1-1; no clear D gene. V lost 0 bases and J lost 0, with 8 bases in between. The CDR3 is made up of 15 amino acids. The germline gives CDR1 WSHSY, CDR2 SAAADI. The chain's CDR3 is CASSESKVMNTEAFF. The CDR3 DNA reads TGCGCCAGCAGTGAGTCGAAGGTAATGAACACTGAAGCTTTCTTT.

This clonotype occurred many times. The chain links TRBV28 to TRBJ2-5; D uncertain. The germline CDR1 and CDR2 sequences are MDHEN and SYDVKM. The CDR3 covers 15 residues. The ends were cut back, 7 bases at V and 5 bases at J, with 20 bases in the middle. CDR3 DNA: TGTGCCAGCAAGGCTTTAGACTCCCTTCGGGAGACCCAGTACTTC. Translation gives CASKALDSLRETQYF. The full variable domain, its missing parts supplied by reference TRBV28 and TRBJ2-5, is DVKVTQSSRYLVKRTGEKVFLECVQDMDHENMFWYRQDPGLGLRLIYFSYDVKMKEKGDIPEGYSVSREKKERFSLILESASTNQTSMYLCASKALDSLRETQYFGPGTRLLVL.

CDR3 loop: CASRRRLETQYF. The CDR3 DNA is TGTGCCAGCAGGCGGCGGCTAGAGACCCAGTACTTC. The J gene is TRBJ2-5, the V gene TRBV25-1, with D unresolved. V lost 6 bases and J lost 4, with 9 bases in between. This CDR3 comprises 12 residues. Germline assignment: CDR1 MGHDK and CDR2 SYGVNS. Filled out from reference TRBV25-1 and TRBJ2-5, the complete variable domain reads EADIYQTPRYLVIGTGKKITLECSQTMGHDKMYWYQQDPGMELHLIHYSYGVNSTEKGDLSSESTVSRIRTEHFPLTLESARPSHTSQYLCASRRRLETQYFGPGTRLLVL.

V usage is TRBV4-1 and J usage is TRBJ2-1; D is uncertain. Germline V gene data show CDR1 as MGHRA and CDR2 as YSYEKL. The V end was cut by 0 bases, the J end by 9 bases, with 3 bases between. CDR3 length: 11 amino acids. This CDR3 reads CASSQESEQFF. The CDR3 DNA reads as TGCGCCAGCAGCCAAGAAAGTGAGCAGTTCTTC.

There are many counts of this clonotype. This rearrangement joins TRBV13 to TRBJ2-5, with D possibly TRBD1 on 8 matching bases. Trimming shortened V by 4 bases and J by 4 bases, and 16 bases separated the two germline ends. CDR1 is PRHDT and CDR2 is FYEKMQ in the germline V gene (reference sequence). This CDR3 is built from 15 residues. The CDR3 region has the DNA TGTGCCAGCAGCTACGGACAGGGAGGGCCAGAGACCCAGTACTTC. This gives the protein CASSYGQGGPETQYF.

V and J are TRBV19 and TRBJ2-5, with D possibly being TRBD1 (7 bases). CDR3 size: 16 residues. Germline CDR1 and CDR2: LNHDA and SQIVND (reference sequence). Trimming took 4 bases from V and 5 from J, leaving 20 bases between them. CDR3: CASSTLAGGRMETQYF. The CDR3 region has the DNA TGTGCCAGTAGTACCCTAGCAGGGGGGCGGATGGAGACCCAGTACTTC.

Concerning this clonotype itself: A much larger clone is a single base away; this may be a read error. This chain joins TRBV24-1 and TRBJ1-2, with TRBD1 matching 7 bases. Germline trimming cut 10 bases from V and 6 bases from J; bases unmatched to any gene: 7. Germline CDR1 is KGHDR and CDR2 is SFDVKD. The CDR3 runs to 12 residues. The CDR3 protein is CATGGGTDGYTF. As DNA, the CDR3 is TGTGCCACGGGTGGGGGGACAGATGGCTACACCTTC.

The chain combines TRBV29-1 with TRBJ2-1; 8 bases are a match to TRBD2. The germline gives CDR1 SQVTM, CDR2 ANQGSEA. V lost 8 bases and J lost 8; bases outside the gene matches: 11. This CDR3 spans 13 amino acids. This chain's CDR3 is CSPPAGVIDEQFF. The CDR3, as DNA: TGCAGCCCTCCAGCGGGAGTTATCGATGAGCAGTTCTTC.

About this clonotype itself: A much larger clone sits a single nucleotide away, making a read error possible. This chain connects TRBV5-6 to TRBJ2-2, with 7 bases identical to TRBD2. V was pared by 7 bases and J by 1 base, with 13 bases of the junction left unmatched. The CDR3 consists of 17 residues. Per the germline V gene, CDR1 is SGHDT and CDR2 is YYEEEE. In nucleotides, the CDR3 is TGTGCCAGCGGCTCCTTTGATCCGGGGGGGAACACCGGGGAGCTGTTTTTT. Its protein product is CASGSFDPGGNTGELFF.

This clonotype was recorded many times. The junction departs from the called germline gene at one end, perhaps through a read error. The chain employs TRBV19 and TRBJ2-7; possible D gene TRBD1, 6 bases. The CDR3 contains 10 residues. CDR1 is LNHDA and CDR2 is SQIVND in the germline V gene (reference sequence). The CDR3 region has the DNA TGTGCCAGGAAGCGGTACAGGGAATCCTTC. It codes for CARKRYRESF.

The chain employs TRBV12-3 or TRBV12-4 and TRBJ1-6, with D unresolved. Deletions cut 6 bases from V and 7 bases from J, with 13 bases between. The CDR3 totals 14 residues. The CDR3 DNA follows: TGTGCCAGCAGCCGGGGAAGCGGGAATTCACCCCTCCACTTT. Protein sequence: CASSRGSGNSPLHF.

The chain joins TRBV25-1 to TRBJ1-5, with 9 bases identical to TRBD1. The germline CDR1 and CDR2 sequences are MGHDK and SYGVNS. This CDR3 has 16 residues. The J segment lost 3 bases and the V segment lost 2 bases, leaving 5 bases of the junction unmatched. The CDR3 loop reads CASSEGTGISNQPQHF. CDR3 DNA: TGTGCCAGCAGTGAAGGGACAGGGATCTCCAATCAGCCCCAGCATTTT.

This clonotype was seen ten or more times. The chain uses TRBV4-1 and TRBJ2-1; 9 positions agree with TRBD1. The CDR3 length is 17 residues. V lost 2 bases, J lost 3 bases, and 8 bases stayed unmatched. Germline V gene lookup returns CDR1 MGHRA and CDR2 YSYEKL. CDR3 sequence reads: CASSQPGPGQGYNEQFF. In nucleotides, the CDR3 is TGCGCCAGCAGCCAACCCGGACCGGGACAGGGCTACAATGAGCAGTTCTTC.

CDR3 sequence (DNA): TGTGCCAGCAGTGACGTACAGGGGACCTACGAGCAGTACTTC. Translating gives CASSDVQGTYEQYF. This chain connects TRBV25-1 to TRBJ2-7, with 7 nucleotides matching TRBD1. There are 14 residues in the CDR3. Germline V lookup: CDR1 MGHDK, CDR2 SYGVNS. Trimming removed 3 bases from V and 2 bases from J; junction bases left unmatched: 4.

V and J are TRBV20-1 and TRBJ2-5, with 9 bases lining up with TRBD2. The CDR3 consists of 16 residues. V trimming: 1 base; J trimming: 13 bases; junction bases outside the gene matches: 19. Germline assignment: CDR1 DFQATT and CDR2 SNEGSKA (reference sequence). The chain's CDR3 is CSARVTAGGHYNERYF. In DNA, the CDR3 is TGCAGTGCTAGAGTGACAGCGGGAGGTCACTACAATGAGCGGTACTTC.

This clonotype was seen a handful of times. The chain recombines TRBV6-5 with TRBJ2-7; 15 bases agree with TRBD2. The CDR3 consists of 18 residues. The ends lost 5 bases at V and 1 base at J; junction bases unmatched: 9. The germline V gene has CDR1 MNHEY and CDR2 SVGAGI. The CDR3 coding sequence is TGTGCCAGCAGTGCCGGGACTAGCGGGGGGACCCTATCCTACGAGCAGTACTTC. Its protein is CASSAGTSGGTLSYEQYF.

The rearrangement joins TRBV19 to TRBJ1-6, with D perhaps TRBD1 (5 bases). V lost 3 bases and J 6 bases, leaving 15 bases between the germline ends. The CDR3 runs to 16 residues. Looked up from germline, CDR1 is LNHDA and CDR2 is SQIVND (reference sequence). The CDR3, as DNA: TGTGCCAGTAGTATCAGCCAATCCGGGACTAATTCACCCCTCCACTTT. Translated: CASSISQSGTNSPLHF.

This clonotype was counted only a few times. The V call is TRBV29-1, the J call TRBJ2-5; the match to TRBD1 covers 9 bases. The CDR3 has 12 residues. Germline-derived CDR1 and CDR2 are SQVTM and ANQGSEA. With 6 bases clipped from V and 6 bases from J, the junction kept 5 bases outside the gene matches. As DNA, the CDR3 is TGCAGCGTGGAGGGACAGGGCAAGACCCAGTACTTC. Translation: CSVEGQGKTQYF. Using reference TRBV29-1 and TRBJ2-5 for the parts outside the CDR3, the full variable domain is SAVISQKPSRDICQRGTSLTIQCQVDSQVTMMFWYRQQPGQSLTLIATANQGSEATYESGFVIDKFPISRPNLTFSTLTVSNMSPEDSSIYLCSVEGQGKTQYFGPGTRLLVL.

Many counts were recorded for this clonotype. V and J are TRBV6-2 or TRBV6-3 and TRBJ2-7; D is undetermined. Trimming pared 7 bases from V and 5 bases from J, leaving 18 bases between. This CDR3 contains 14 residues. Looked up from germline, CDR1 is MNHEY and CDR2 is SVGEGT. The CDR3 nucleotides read TGTGCCAGCATCCAGCCCCCGCCCTTCCACGAGCAGTACTTC. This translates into CASIQPPPFHEQYF.

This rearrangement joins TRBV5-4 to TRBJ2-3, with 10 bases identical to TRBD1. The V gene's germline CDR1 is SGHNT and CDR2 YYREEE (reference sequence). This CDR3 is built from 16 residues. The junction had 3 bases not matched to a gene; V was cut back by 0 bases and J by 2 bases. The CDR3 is CASSLGQGAHTDTQYF. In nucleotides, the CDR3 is TGTGCCAGCAGCTTGGGACAGGGGGCACACACAGATACGCAGTATTTT.

CDR3 residues: CASSVGDGAGSYNEQFF. The CDR3 DNA sequence: TGTGCCAGCAGCGTAGGGGATGGGGCAGGGTCCTACAATGAGCAGTTCTTC. The genes are TRBV9 and TRBJ2-1, with TRBD1 as a possible D gene (5 bases). CDR3 length equals 17 residues. The V gene's germline CDR1 is SGDLS and CDR2 YYNGEE. V lost 0 bases, J lost 1 base, and 14 bases lay in between.

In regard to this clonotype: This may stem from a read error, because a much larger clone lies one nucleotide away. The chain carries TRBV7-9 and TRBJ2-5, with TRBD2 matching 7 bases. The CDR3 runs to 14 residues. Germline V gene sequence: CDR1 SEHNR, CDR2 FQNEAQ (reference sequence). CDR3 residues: CASSLEWEGETRYF. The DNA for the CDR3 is TGTGCCAGCAGCTTAGAGTGGGAGGGAGAGACCCGGTACTTC.

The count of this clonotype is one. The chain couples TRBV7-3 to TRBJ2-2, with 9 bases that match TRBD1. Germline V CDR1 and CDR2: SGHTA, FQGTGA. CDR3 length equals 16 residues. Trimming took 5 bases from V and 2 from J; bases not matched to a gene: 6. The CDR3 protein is CASSLPGQGNTGELFF. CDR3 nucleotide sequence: TGTGCCAGCAGCCTACCGGGACAGGGTAACACCGGGGAGCTGTTTTTT.

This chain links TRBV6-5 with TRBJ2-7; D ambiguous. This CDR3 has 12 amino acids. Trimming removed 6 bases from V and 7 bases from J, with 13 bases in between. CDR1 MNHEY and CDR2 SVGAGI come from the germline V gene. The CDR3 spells CASRGQVCEQYF. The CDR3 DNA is TGTGCCAGCAGAGGTCAGGTCTGTGAGCAGTACTTC.